The entry below describes one T cell receptor (beta chain). Donors in Cohort 3 counted as recovered after two negative PCRs, clearance, or symptom resolution. Profiling relied on immunoSEQ multiplex PCR, and the TCRdb table lists in-frame clones only, not all of them. The sample comprises roughly 250,000 clones, around 87% of which are singletons, and about 1.6% rests with the top ten. These data are taken from a study of blood T cell repertoires in COVID-19. Study context: The United States, Italy and Spain were the sources of the acute and convalescent COVID-19 samples.

Germline loops: CDR1 SGHDT, CDR2 YYEEEE. Trimming removed 0 bases from V and 3 bases from J, with 12 bases in between. The CDR3 is 15 amino acids. This TCR came from a woman between 45 and 65 years old who had recovered from COVID-19. The specimen was PBMCs or T cells enriched from blood (not recorded which). The chain couples TRBV5-6 to TRBJ1-2; D ambiguous. The CDR3 reads CASSLAPGRDYGYTF. For the CDR3, the DNA is TGTGCCAGCAGCTTGGCTCCGGGTAGAGACTATGGCTACACCTTC.